This TCR beta chain was found in a study of T cells in Graves' hyperthyroidism and ophthalmopathy. Study results and limitations: Model output signaled ophthalmopathy a median approximately 6.2 months ahead of onset.

Uncontrolled infection, other autoimmune disease, pregnancy or lactation disqualified patients from enrolment. Thyroid ultrasound, orbital computed tomography, clinical symptoms, and serum thyroxine and TRAb underpinned diagnoses. This clonotype is a singleton in its sample. The antigen is not known. A clone one base away is much larger, so this may be a read error. TCR beta CDR3 sequences were amplified from RNA transcripts. HTBI primers were employed in a first-round RT-PCR of the TCR CDR3. Each CDR3 protein is one row after TCRdb ran MiXCR on the multiplex PCR reads. Of roughly 710,000 distinct CDR3 sequences in the sample, under 45% were seen once. CDR3 size: 15 residues. CDR1 is SGHTA and CDR2 is FQGNSA in the germline V gene.

The clonotype was recovered from a woman aged 40-49 years with Graves' hyperthyroidism. The sequencing sample was made of blood. The chain couples TRBV7-2 to TRBJ1-6; no reliable D call. The CDR3 loop reads CASSPQSQLGSPLYF. The DNA for the CDR3 is TGTGCCAGCAGCCCTCAAAGCCAGCTGGGTTCACCCCTCTACTTT.